There are many counts of the clone carrying this T cell receptor (beta chain). This CDR3 comprises 15 residues. V lost 4 bases and J lost 7; bases outside the gene matches: 11. CDR1 and CDR2 (germline): SGHTA, FQGNSA. This sample stems from a study of T cells of healthy individuals. Using its own MiXCR run on the 5' RACE reads, TCRdb lists one record per CDR3 protein. The profile covers about 57,000 distinct CDR3 sequences, with roughly 17% appearing a single time and around 5% taken by the ten largest. The chain couples TRBV7-2 to TRBJ1-2, with 8 bases aligning to TRBD1. The sequence was obtained from a human donor in good health. CDR3 DNA sequence: TGTGCCAGCAGCTACACTCGGACAGGGAGACGTGGCTACACCTTC. It specifies CASSYTRTGRRGYTF.